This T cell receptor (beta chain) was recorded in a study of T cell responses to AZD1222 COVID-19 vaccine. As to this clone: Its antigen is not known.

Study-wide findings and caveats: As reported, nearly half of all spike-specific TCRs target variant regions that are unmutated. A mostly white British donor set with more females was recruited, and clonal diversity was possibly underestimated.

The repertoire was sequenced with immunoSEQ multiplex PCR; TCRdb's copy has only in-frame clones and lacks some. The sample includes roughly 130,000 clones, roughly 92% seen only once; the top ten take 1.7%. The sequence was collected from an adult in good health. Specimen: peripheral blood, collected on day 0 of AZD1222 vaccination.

The CDR3 DNA reads TGTGCCTGGAGTGTAAACGGGAATCAGCCCCAGCATTTT. It specifies CAWSVNGNQPQHF. The chain is built from TRBV30 and TRBJ1-5, with D unresolved. The germline V gene encodes CDR1 GTSNPN and CDR2 SVGIG (reference sequence). CDR3 size: 13 residues. V lost 0 bases, J lost 4 bases, and 7 bases lay in between.